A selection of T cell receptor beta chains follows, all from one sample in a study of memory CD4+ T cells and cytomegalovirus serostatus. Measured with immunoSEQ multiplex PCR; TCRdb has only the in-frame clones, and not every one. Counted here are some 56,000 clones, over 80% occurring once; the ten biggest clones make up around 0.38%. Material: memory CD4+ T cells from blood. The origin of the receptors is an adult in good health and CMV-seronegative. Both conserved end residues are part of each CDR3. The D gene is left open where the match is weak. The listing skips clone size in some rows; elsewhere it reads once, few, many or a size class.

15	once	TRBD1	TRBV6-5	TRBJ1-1	TGTGCCAGCAGGGAGACGACAGGGTGGAACACTGAAGCTTTCTTT	CASRETTGWNTEAFF
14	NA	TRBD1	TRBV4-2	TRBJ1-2	TGTGCCAGCAGCCAAGGGACAGGGGGCCTCGGCTACACCTTC	CASSQGTGGLGYTF
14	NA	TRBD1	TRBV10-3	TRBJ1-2	TGTGCCATCAGTGCGATGGGACAGGTCTATGGCTACACCTTC	CAISAMGQVYGYTF
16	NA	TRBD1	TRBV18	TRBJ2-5	TGTGCCAGCTCACCACTGGGACAGGGCTGGCAAGAGACCCAGTACTTC	CASSPLGQGWQETQYF
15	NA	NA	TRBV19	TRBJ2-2	TGTGCCAGTAGTATACCAGGAACGAACACCGGGGAGCTGTTTTTT	CASSIPGTNTGELFF
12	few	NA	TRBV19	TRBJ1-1	TGTGCCAGTAGACAGATGAACACTGAAGCTTTCTTT	CASRQMNTEAFF
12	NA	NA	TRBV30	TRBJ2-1	TGTGCCTGGAGTGTATTCGGTAATGAGCAGTTCTTC	CAWSVFGNEQFF
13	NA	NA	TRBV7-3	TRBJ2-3	TGTGCCAGCAGCTCCCTTGGGCCAGATACGCAGTATTTT	CASSSLGPDTQYF
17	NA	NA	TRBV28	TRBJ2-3	TGTGCCAGCAGGTCACCCCCCGGGAGACCGTACACAGATACGCAGTATTTT	CASRSPPGRPYTDTQYF
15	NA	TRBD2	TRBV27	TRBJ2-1	TGTGCCAGCAGTCCCTTAGCGGGGGGGCACAGTGAGCAGTTCTTC	CASSPLAGGHSEQFF
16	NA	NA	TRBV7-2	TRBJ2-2	TGTGCCAGCAGCCGCGGCGGCATCGCCACGACCGGGGAGCTGTTTTTT	CASSRGGIATTGELFF
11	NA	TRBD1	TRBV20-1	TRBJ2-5	TGCAGTGCGGACAGGGGGGAGACCCAGTACTTC	CSADRGETQYF
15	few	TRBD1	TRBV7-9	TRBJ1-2	TGTGCCAGCAGCCCACGGGACAGGGACACGTATGGCTACACCTTC	CASSPRDRDTYGYTF
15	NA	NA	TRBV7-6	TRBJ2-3	TGTGCCAGCAGCCAAACAGGGAGATACACAGATACGCAGTATTTT	CASSQTGRYTDTQYF
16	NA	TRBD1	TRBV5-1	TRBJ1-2	TGCGCCAGCAGCCCCAGGGGACAGGCGTCTAACTATGGCTACACCTTC	CASSPRGQASNYGYTF
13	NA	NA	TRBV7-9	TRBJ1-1	TGTGCCAGCAGCTCCTGGGCGAACACTGAAGCTTTCTTT	CASSSWANTEAFF